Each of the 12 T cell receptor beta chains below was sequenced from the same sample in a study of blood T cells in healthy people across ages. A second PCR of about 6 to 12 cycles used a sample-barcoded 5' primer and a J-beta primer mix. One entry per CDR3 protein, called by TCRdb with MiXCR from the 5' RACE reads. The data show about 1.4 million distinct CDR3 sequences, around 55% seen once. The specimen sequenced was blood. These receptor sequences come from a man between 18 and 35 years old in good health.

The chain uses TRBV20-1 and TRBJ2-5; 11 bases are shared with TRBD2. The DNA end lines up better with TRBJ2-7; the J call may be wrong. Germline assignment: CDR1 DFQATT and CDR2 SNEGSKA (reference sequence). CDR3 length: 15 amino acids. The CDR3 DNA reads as TGCAGTGCTAGAGAGATAGCGGGAGGGCCCCACGAGCAGTACTTC. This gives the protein CSAREIAGGPHEQYF.

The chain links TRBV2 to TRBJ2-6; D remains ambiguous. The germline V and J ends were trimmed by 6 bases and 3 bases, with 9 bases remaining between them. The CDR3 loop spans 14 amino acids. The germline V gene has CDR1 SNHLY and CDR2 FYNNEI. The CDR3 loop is CASRRTVGANVLTF. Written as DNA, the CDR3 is TGTGCCAGCAGACGGACGGTTGGGGCCAACGTCCTGACTTTC.

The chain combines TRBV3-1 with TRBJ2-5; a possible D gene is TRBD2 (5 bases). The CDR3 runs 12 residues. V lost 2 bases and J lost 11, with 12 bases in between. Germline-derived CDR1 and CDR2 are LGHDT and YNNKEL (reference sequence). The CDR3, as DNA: TGTGCCAGCAGCCAAAACGTCTGGGAGCAGTACTTC. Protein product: CASSQNVWEQYF.

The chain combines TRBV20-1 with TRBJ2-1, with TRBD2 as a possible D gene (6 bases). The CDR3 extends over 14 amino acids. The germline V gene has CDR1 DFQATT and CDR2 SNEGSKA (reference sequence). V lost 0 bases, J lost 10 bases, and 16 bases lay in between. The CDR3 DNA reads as TGCAGTGCTAGAGATATAAGCGGGCCAATAGAGCAGTTCTTC. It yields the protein CSARDISGPIEQFF.

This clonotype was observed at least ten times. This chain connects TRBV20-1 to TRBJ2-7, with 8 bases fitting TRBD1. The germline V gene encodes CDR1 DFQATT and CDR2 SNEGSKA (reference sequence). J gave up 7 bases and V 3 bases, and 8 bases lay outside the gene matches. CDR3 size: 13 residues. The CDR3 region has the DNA TGCAGTGCTAGTGCCAGGGGGCTCGGTGAGCAGTACTTC. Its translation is CSASARGLGEQYF.

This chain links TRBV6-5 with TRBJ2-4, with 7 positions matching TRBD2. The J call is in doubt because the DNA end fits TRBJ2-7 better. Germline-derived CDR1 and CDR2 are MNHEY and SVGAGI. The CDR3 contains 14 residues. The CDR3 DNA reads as TGTGCCAGCACCAAGTTAGGGGAGGGTTCCGAGCAGTACTTC. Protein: CASTKLGEGSEQYF.

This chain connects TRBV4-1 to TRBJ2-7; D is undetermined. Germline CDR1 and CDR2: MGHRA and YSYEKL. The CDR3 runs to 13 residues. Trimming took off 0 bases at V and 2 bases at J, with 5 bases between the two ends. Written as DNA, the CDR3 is TGCGCCAGCAGCCAAGAATTCCCCTACGAGCAGTACTTC. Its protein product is CASSQEFPYEQYF.

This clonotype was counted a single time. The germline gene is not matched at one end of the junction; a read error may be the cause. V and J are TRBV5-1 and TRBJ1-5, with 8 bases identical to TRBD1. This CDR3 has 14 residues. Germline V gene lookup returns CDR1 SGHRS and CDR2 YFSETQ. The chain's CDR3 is CASSLAGGNRPQHF. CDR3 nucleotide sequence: TGCGCCAGCAGCTTGGCAGGGGGCAATCGGCCCCAGCATTTT.

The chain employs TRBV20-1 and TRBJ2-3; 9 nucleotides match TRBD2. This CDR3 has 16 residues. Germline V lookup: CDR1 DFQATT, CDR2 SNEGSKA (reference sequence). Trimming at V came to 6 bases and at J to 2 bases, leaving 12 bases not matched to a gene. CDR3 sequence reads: CSAPPRGGGATDTQYF. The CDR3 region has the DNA TGCAGTGCCCCCCCGAGGGGCGGGGGGGCCACAGATACGCAGTATTTT.

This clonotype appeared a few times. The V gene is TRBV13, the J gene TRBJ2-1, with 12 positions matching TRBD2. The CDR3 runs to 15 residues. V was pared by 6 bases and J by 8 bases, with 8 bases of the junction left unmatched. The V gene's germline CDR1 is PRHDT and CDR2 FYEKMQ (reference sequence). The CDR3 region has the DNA TGTGCCAGCAGTGAGCGACTAGCGGGAGTTGATGAGCAGTTCTTC. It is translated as CASSERLAGVDEQFF.

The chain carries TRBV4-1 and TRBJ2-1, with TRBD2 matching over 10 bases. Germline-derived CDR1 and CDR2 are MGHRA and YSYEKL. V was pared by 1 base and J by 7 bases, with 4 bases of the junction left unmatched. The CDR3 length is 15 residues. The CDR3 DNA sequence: TGCGCCAGCAGCCAAGTGAGCGGGAGGGGGAATGAGCAGTTCTTC. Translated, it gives CASSQVSGRGNEQFF.

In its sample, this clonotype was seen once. CDR3 in DNA: TGCAGTGCTGGGGGGGCAGCGTCCTACTCCTACAATGAGCAGTTCTTC. Protein: CSAGGAASYSYNEQFF. This chain links TRBV20-1 with TRBJ2-1, with a tentative D call TRBD2 (7 bases). Deletions cut 5 bases from V and 0 bases from J, with 17 bases between. The CDR3 sequence is 16 residues long. Germline loops: CDR1 DFQATT, CDR2 SNEGSKA (reference sequence).